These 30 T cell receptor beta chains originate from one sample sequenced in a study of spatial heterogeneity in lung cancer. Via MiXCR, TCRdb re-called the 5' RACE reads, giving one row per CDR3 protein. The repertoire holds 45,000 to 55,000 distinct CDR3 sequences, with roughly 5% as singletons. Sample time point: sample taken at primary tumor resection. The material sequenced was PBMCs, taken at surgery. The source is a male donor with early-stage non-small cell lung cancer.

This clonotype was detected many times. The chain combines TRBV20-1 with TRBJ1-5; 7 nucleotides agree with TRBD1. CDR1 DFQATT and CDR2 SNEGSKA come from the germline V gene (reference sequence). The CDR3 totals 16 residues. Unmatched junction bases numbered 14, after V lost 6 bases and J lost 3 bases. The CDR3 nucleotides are TGCAGTGCCGTACACCCTTGGACAGGAGCCAATCAGCCCCAGCATTTT. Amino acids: CSAVHPWTGANQPQHF.

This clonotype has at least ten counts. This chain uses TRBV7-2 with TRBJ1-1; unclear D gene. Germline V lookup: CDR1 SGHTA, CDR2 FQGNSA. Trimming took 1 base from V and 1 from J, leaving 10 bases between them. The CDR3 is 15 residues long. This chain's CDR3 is CASSLVGSQNTEAFF. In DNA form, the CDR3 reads TGTGCCAGCAGCTTAGTGGGATCCCAGAACACTGAAGCTTTCTTT. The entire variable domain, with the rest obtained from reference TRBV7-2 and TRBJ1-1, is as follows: GAGVSQSPSNKVTEKGKDVELRCDPISGHTALYWYRQSLGQGLEFLIYFQGNSAPDKSGLPSDRFSAERTGGSVSTLTIQRTQQEDSAVYLCASSLVGSQNTEAFFGQGTRLTVV.

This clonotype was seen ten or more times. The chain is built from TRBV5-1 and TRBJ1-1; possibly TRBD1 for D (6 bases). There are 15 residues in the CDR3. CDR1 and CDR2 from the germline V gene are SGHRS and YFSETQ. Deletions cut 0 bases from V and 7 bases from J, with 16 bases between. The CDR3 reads CASSLAPGAAGEAFF. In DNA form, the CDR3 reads TGCGCCAGCAGCTTGGCCCCGGGGGCGGCTGGTGAAGCTTTCTTT.

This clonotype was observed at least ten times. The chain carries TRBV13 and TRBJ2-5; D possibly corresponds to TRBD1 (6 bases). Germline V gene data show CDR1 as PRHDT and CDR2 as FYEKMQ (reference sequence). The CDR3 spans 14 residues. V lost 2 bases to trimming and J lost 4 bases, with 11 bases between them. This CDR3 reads CASSLRGSGETQYF. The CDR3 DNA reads TGTGCCAGCAGCTTAAGGGGGAGCGGAGAGACCCAGTACTTC.

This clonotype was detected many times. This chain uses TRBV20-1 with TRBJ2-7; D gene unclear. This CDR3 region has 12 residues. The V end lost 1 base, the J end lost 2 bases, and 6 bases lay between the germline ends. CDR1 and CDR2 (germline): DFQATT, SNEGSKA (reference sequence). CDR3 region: CSARGGTYEQYF. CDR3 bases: TGCAGTGCTAGAGGTGGAACCTACGAGCAGTACTTC.

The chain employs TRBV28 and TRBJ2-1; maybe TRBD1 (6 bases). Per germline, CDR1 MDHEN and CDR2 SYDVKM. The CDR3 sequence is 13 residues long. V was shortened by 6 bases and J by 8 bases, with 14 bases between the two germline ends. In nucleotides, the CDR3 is TGTGCCAGCAGCCTTACAGGGTATGATGAGCAGTTCTTC. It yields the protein CASSLTGYDEQFF.

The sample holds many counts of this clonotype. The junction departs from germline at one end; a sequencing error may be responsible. The CDR3 loop is CASSLASHRERFF. CDR3 in DNA: TGTGCCAGCAGCTTAGCTTCCCACAGAGAGCGGTTCTTC. This chain uses TRBV7-9 with TRBJ2-1; no clear D. CDR1 is SEHNR, CDR2 FQNEAQ, per germline (reference sequence). The CDR3 loop spans 13 amino acids.

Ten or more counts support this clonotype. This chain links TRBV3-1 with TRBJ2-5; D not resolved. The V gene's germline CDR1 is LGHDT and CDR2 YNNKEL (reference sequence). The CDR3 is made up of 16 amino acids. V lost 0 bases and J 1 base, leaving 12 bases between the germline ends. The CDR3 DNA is TGTGCCAGCAGCCAAGAGGTCGGGCAGATCCAAGAGACCCAGTACTTC. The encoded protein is CASSQEVGQIQETQYF.

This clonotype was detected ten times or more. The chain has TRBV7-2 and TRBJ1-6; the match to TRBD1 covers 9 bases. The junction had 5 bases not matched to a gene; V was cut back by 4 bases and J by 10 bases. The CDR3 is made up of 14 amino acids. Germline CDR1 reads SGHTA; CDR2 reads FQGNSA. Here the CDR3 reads CASSSGQGTSPLHF. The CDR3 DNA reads TGTGCCAGCAGCTCAGGACAGGGGACCTCACCCCTCCACTTT.

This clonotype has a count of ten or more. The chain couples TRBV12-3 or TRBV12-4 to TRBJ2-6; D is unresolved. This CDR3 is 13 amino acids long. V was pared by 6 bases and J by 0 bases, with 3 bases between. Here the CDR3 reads CASSSSGANVLTF. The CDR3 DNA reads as TGTGCCAGCAGCTCCTCTGGGGCCAACGTCCTGACTTTC.

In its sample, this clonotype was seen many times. CDR3 amino acids: CASSLISGLAGGETDTQYF. The CDR3 region has the DNA TGTGCCAGCAGCTTAATTAGTGGACTAGCGGGAGGTGAGACGGATACGCAGTATTTT. The rearrangement links TRBV7-3 to TRBJ2-3, with 14 bases identical to TRBD2. The CDR3 is 19 amino acids. V lost 1 base to trimming and J lost 6 bases; unmatched junction nucleotides: 12. Germline CDR1 and CDR2: SGHTA and FQGTGA.

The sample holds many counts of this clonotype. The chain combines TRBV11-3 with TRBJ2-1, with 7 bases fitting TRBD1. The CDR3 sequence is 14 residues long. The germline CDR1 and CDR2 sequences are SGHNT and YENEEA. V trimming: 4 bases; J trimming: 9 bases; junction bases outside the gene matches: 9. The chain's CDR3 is CASSSSTGPGEQFF. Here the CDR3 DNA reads TGTGCCAGCAGCTCATCGACAGGGCCGGGTGAGCAGTTCTTC.

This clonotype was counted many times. CDR3 in DNA: TGTGCCACCAGTGATCCAGGGGGCGAAGGAGAGACCCAGTACTTC. Encoded protein: CATSDPGGEGETQYF. V and J are TRBV24-1 and TRBJ2-5; TRBD1 aligns across 8 bases. The germline gives CDR1 KGHDR, CDR2 SFDVKD. Trimming at V came to 3 bases and at J to 4 bases, leaving 6 bases not matched to a gene. The CDR3 contains 15 residues.

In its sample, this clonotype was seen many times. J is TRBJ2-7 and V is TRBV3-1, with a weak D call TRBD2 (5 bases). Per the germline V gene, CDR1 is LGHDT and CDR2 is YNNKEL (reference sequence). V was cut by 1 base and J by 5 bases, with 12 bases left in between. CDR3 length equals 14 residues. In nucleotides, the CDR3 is TGTGCCAGCAGCCAAGGGTCGGGATGGGACGAGCAGTACTTC. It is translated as CASSQGSGWDEQYF.

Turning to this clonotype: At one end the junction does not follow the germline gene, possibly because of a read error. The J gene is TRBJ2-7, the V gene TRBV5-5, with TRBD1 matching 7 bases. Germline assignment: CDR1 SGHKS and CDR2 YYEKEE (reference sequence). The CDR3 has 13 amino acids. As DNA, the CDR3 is TGTGCCAGCATCTTTGTTCGGGTTGACAGGGAAGTCTTC. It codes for CASIFVRVDREVF.

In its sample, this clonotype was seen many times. CDR3 protein: CASSPGLQETQYF. CDR3 in DNA: TGTGCCAGCAGCCCAGGACTCCAAGAGACCCAGTACTTC. The rearrangement joins TRBV7-3 to TRBJ2-5; tentatively, D is TRBD2 (5 bases). This CDR3 contains 13 residues. V lost 5 bases and J lost 1, with 8 bases in between. Germline V gives CDR1 SGHTA, CDR2 FQGTGA.

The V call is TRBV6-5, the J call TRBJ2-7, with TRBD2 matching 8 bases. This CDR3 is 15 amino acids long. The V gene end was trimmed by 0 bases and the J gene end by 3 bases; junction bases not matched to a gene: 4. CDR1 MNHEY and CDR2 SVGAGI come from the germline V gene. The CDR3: CASSYSGAGVYEQYF. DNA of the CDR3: TGTGCCAGCAGTTACTCGGGAGCGGGGGTCTACGAGCAGTACTTC.

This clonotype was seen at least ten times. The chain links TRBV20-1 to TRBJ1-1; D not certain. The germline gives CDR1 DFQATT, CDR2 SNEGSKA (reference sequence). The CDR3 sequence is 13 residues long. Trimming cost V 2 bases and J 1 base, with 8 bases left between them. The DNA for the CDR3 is TGCAGTGCTAGATCAAGGACGAACACTGAAGCTTTCTTT. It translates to CSARSRTNTEAFF.

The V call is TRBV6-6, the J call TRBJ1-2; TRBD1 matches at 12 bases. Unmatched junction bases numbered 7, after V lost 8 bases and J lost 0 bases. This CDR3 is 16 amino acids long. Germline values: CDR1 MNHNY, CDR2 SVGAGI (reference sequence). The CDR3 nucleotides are TGTGCCAGCGCACGGGGACAGGGGGCTTCTAACTATGGCTACACCTTC. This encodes CASARGQGASNYGYTF.

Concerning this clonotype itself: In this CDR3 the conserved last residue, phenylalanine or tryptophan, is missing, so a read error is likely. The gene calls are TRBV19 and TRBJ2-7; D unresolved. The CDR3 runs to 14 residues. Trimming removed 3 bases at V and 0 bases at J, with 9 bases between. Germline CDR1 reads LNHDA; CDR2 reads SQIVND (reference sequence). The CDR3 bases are TGTGCCAGTAGTATCTCTTGGTCCTCCTACGAGCAGTACTCC. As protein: CASSISWSSYEQYS.

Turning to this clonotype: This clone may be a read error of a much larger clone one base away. The CDR3 nucleotides read TGTGCCAGCAGCCGCAGTCCATCCGATTCACCCCTCCACTTT. Protein: CASSRSPSDSPLHF. The chain uses TRBV7-9 and TRBJ1-6; no definite D call. Germline CDR1 SEHNR, CDR2 FQNEAQ (reference sequence). The germline V and J ends were trimmed by 5 bases and 8 bases, with 13 bases remaining between them. The CDR3 is made up of 14 amino acids.

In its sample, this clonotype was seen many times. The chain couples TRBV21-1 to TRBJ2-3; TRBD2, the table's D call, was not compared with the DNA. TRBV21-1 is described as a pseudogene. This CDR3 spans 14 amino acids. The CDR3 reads CASQPSGFTDTQYF. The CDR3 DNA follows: TGTGCCAGCCAGCCCAGCGGCTTCACAGATACGCAGTATTTT.

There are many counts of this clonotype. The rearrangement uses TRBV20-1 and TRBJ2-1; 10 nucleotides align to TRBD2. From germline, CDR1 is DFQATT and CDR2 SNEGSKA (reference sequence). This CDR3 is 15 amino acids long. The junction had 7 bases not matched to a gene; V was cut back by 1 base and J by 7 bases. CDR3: CSARGPAGGPNEQFF. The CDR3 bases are TGCAGTGCTAGAGGCCCAGCGGGAGGGCCAAATGAGCAGTTCTTC.

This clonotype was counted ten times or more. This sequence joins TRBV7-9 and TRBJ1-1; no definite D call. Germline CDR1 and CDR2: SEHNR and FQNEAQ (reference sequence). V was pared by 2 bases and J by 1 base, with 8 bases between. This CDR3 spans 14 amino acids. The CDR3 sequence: CASSLSTENTEAFF. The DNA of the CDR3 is TGTGCCAGCAGCTTATCGACGGAGAACACTGAAGCTTTCTTT. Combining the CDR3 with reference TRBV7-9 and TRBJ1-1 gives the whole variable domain DTGVSQNPRHKITKRGQNVTFRCDPISEHNRLYWYRQTLGQGPEFLTYFQNEAQLEKSRLLSDRFSAERPKGSFSTLEIQRTEQGDSAMYLCASSLSTENTEAFFGQGTRLTVV.

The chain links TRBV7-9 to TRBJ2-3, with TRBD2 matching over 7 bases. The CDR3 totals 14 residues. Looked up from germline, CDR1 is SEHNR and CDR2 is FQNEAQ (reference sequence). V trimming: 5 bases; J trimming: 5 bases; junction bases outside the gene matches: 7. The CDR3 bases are TGTGCCAGCAGCCGCGGACTAGTAGGAGATACGCAGTATTTT. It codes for CASSRGLVGDTQYF.

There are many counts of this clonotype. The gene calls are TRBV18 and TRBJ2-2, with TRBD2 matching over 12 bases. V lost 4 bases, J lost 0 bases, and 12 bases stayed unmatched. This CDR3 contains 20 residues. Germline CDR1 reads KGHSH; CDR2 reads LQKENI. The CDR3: CASSRTPTSGGTSNTGELFF. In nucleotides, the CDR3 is TGTGCCAGCTCACGTACCCCAACTAGCGGGGGGACTTCGAACACCGGGGAGCTGTTTTTT.

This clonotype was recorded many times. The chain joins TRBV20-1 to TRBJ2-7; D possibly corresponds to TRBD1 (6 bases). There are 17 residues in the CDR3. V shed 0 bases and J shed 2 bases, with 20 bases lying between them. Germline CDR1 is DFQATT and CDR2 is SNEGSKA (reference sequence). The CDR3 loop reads CSARDFSLVAGAYEQYF. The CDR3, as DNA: TGCAGTGCTAGAGATTTTAGTTTGGTGGCAGGGGCCTACGAGCAGTACTTC.

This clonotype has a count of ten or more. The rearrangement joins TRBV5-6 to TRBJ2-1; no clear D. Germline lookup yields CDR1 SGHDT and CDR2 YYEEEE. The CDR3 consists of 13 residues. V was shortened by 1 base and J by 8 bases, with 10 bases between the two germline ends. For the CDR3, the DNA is TGTGCCAGCAGCTTGAAAGGGTTGTATGAGCAGTTCTTC. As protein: CASSLKGLYEQFF.

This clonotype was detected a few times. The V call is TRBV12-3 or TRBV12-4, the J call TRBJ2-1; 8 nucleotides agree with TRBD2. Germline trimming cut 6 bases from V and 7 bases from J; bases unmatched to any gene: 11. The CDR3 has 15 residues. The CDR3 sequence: CASSPRSGRRNEQFF. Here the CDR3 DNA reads TGTGCCAGCAGCCCTAGAAGCGGGAGAAGGAATGAGCAGTTCTTC.

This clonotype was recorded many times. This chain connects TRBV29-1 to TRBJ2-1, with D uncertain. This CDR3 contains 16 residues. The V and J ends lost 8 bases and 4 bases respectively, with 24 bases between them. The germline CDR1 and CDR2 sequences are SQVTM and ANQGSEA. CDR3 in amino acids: CSTYPGLQNNYNEQFF. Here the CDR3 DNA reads TGCAGCACTTACCCCGGGTTACAGAATAATTACAATGAGCAGTTCTTC.